This T cell receptor beta chain came from a study of beta chain features in type 1 diabetes. The study, taken as a whole, reports: Highly expressing activated T cells could be over-counted with a cDNA template. VDJ junctions in type 1 diabetes patients carried more deletions and fewer insertions. Patients with Type 1 diabetes showed moderately but significantly shorter TCRB CDR3s in all four CD4+ subsets.

Germline V gene data show CDR1 as LGHNA and CDR2 as YNFKEQ. V shed 3 bases, J shed 1 base, and the junction held 4 bases outside the gene matches. This CDR3 spans 15 amino acids. A word on this clone: What it recognizes is unknown.

Since all of the isolated RNA was reverse transcribed, expressed TCRB transcripts were what got sequenced. Only in-frame clones appear in the TCRdb table, and some are missing; sequencing was by immunoSEQ multiplex PCR. The sample has around 200,000 clones; roughly an eighth are singletons. One heparinised blood draw averaging roughly 100 mL was given by each donor. The sequenced sample was central memory CD4+ T cells from blood. This sequence originates from a woman aged 18-29 years in good health. V is TRBV4-2 and J is TRBJ1-1, with 8 bases aligning to TRBD1. CDR3 protein: CASSHTGQENTEAFF. CDR3 coding DNA: TGTGCCAGCAGCCATACGGGACAGGAGAACACTGAAGCTTTCTTT.